This is a list of T cell receptor beta chains from one sample in a study of blood T cells in healthy people across ages. Each CDR3 protein is one row after TCRdb ran MiXCR on the 5' RACE reads. The repertoire has 1.5 million to 2 million distinct CDR3 sequences, approximately 28% of them found once; the top ten carry roughly 8%. Sequenced sample: blood. The receptor source for this set is a woman in her 30s in good health. CDR3s include the opening cysteine and the closing phenylalanine or tryptophan. A D gene is named only where the DNA matches it firmly. A row's size may be missing; if present it is once, few, many or a size class.

TRBV20-1	TRBJ1-2	TRBD1	-	TGCAGTGCTAGAACACCGCCCCGGGACAGTACATTGATTGGCTATGGCTACACCTTC	CSARTPPRDSTLIGYGYTF
TRBV6-5	TRBJ2-6	-	-	TGTGCCGGCAGTTACTCTACGGCGATAAGGACGGAGAGCTCTGGGGCCAACGTCCTGACTTTC	CAGSYSTAIRTESSGANVLTF
TRBV9	TRBJ1-2	-	-	TGTGCCAGCAGAAGTCAGGGTAAAAACTATGGCTACACCTTC	CASRSQGKNYGYTF
TRBV29-1	TRBJ1-2	-	-	TGCAGCGTTGAAGAGCCAGGGGCAAACTATGGCTACACCTTC	CSVEEPGANYGYTF
TRBV12-3/TRBV12-4	TRBJ1-5	TRBD1	-	TGTGCCAGCAGTTCTGGCGACAGGGCTCAGCCCCAGCATTTT	CASSSGDRAQPQHF
TRBV12-3/TRBV12-4	TRBJ2-7	-	many	TGTGCCAGCGGCCCTGGAGGGCACTCCTACGAGCAGTACTTC	CASGPGGHSYEQYF
TRBV14	TRBJ2-1	TRBD2	few	TGTGCCAGCAGCCAAGCTGTGGCGGGAGGGCGGAATGAGCAGTTCTTC	CASSQAVAGGRNEQFF
TRBV9	TRBJ2-4	-	-	TGTGCCAGCAGCGTAGTCCCCGGGCCTGGGAGCATTCAGTACTTC	CASSVVPGPGSIQYF
TRBV6-5	TRBJ2-1	TRBD1	-	TGTGCCAGCAGTTCTCGGACAGGGAACAACAATGAGCAGTTCTTC	CASSSRTGNNNEQFF
TRBV7-9	TRBJ2-1	TRBD2	-	TGTGCCAGCAGCGCCCTAGCGGGGGGATCCTACAATGAGCAGTTCTTC	CASSALAGGSYNEQFF
TRBV11-2	TRBJ2-7	-	few	TGTGCCAGCAGCCTGGATGCCGAGCAGTACTTC	CASSLDAEQYF
TRBV18	TRBJ2-1	-	-	TGTGCCAGCTCAGCGACAGCGGCGTGGGCCGGCAATGAGCAGTTCTTC	CASSATAAWAGNEQFF
TRBV6-5	TRBJ2-3	TRBD2	-	TGTGCCAGCAGTTACTCTGCGGGAGGGTCGTATACGCAGTATTTT	CASSYSAGGSYTQYF
TRBV7-2	TRBJ2-3	TRBD1	-	TGTGCCAGCAGCCCCCGACAGGGCCGTAGCACAGATACGCAGTATTTT	CASSPRQGRSTDTQYF
TRBV29-1	TRBJ2-1	-	many	TGCAGCGTTGCTAATGAGCAGTTCTTC	CSVANEQFF
TRBV6-6	TRBJ2-7	TRBD2	few	TGTTCCAGCAGCTATAGCGGGAGCTTCAACTACGAGCAGTACTTC	CSSSYSGSFNYEQYF
TRBV14	TRBJ2-7	-	-	TGTGTCAGCAGCCACCCTGGGCAGAACTACGAGCAGTACTTC	CVSSHPGQNYEQYF
TRBV9	TRBJ2-5	-	few	TGTGCCAGCAGCGGCCGGGCAGGGGTGAGAGAGCAGTACTTC	CASSGRAGVREQYF
TRBV28	TRBJ2-5	TRBD2	many	TGTGCCAGCACCCGCGGGGGGAGGTACCAAGAGACCCAGTACTTC	CASTRGGRYQETQYF
TRBV20-1	TRBJ2-3	TRBD2	once	TGCGGTGCTACGGAGCGGGGATCAGATACGCAGTATTTT	CGATERGSDTQYF
TRBV25-1	TRBJ1-2	TRBD1	-	TGTGCCAGCAGTAGCCCGAGACAGGGCCCTGGCTACACCTTC	CASSSPRQGPGYTF
TRBV9	TRBJ2-2	-	-	TGTGCCAGCAGCGTATTTAACGGGGAGCTGTTTTTT	CASSVFNGELFF
TRBV27	TRBJ2-7	-	-	TGTGCCAGCAGTTTATCAGGACCTCGGGCGGCCTACGAGCAGTACTTC	CASSLSGPRAAYEQYF
TRBV20-1	TRBJ2-1	-	-	TGCAGTGCCCTCGTAGGCGGGGCGATCAGTGAGCAGTTCTTC	CSALVGGAISEQFF
TRBV27	TRBJ2-1	-	few	TGTGCCAGCAGTTTGACCAATATCAATGAGCAGTTCTTC	CASSLTNINEQFF
TRBV5-1	TRBJ1-1	TRBD1	-	TGCGCCAGCAGCTACGGACAGGGGGTGAACACTGAAGCTTTCTTT	CASSYGQGVNTEAFF
TRBV28	TRBJ1-5	-	few	TGTGCCAGCAGTTTATCCCCGAGTAGGTTTAGCAATCAGCCCCAGCATTTT	CASSLSPSRFSNQPQHF
TRBV7-2	TRBJ2-7	-	many	TGTGCCAGCAGCTTATGGCGAAACGAGCAGTACTTC	CASSLWRNEQYF